The rows below give T cell receptor beta chains drawn from one sample of a study of cytomegalovirus exposure and HLA in healthy donors. The method was immunoSEQ multiplex PCR; TCRdb's version includes in-frame clones alone and lacks a portion of them. The sample includes 250,000 to 300,000 clones, approximately 86% of them seen just once. The specimen was PBMCs. The receptors come from a woman younger than 35 in good health and CMV-seronegative. The CDR3 runs from the conserved cysteine through the conserved F or W. A D gene is named only where the DNA matches it firmly. Where a row states a size, it is once, few, many or the class of an expanded clone; other rows omit it.

j_gene	abundance	v_gene	d_gene	CDR3nt	CDR3aa
TRBJ1-4	.	TRBV28	TRBD1	TGTGCCAGCACAGCCGGGACAGGGGGTGAAAAACTGTTTTTT	CASTAGTGGEKLFF
TRBJ1-5	.	TRBV5-1	.	TGCGCCAGCAGCCAACAGCCCAATCAGCCCCAGCATTTT	CASSQQPNQPQHF
TRBJ2-7	few	TRBV5-1	TRBD1	TGCGCCAGCAGCATAGGGACAGGGGGCTCCTACGAGCAGTACTTC	CASSIGTGGSYEQYF
TRBJ1-2	few	TRBV2	.	TGTGCCAGCAGTGGGGGAGAATCCTATGGCTACACCTTC	CASSGGESYGYTF
TRBJ2-5	.	TRBV5-1	.	TGCGCCAGCAGCTTGGGGACAGCTCAAGAGACCCAGTACTTC	CASSLGTAQETQYF
TRBJ2-7	.	TRBV14	TRBD1	TGTGCCAGCAGCCAAGTCGGACAGGGGCCCTACGAGCAGTACTTC	CASSQVGQGPYEQYF
TRBJ2-1	.	TRBV30	TRBD2	TGTGCCTGGAGTTACTTTCGGACTAGCGGGACCTACAATGAGCAGTTCTTC	CAWSYFRTSGTYNEQFF
TRBJ2-1	few	TRBV6-6	.	TGTGCCAGCAGTTACGCTGGGACTTACAATGAGCAGTTCTTC	CASSYAGTYNEQFF
TRBJ1-2	.	TRBV29-1	TRBD1	TGCAGCGCCGGGACAGCGAACTACTATGGCTACACCTTC	CSAGTANYYGYTF
TRBJ1-4	.	TRBV5-1	.	TGCGCCAGCAGCTTGGGGACATCAGCAACTAATGAAAAACTGTTTTTT	CASSLGTSATNEKLFF
TRBJ1-2	.	TRBV5-4	.	TGTGCCAGCAGGGCGGACATTCGGAATTATGGCTACACCTTC	CASRADIRNYGYTF
TRBJ1-5	once	TRBV28	.	TGTGCCAGCAGTTTGGGAGGGGGAAGTACGAGGCCCCAGCATTTT	CASSLGGGSTRPQHF
TRBJ1-1	.	TRBV12-5	.	TGTGCTAGTGGCACTATTGGAACTGAAGCTTTCTTT	CASGTIGTEAFF
TRBJ1-2	.	TRBV29-1	TRBD1	TGCAGCGTTGAGGGGAGGACAGGGGAAGGCTATGGCTACACCTTC	CSVEGRTGEGYGYTF
TRBJ1-6	.	TRBV5-6	.	TGTGCCAGCAGCTGGCGACAGGCAGGTAGTAACGACTTT	CASSWRQAGSNDF
TRBJ2-5	.	TRBV27	.	TGTGCCAGCAGTGGTACAGGGACGGAAGAGACCCAGTACTTC	CASSGTGTEETQYF
TRBJ1-2	.	TRBV19	TRBD1	TGTGCCAGTAGTACACCGGGACAGACCTATGGCTACACCTTC	CASSTPGQTYGYTF
TRBJ1-1	.	TRBV28	TRBD1	TGTGCCAGCAGACAAGCCGGGACAGGGGAGGATGAAGCTTTCTTT	CASRQAGTGEDEAFF
TRBJ2-7	.	TRBV5-5	.	TGTGCCAGCAGCTTGGTACCGGGGGTTACCTACGAGCAGTACTTC	CASSLVPGVTYEQYF
TRBJ2-1	.	TRBV13	TRBD1	TGTGCCAGCAGCCCCAGGGGGTTACACAATGAGCAGTTCTTC	CASSPRGLHNEQFF
TRBJ2-1	.	TRBV29-1	.	TGCAGCGTGGCCGGGGGACGCCCCTACAATGAGCAGTTCTTC	CSVAGGRPYNEQFF
TRBJ2-3	.	TRBV28	.	TGTGCCACCGATAGCGGTTCCCTTAGAGATACGCAGTATTTT	CATDSGSLRDTQYF
TRBJ2-3	.	TRBV7-9	TRBD2	TGTGCCAGCAGCTTAGGGCTAGCGGGGCCCTCAGGTACGCAGTATTTT	CASSLGLAGPSGTQYF
TRBJ2-3	.	TRBV25-1	TRBD2	TGTGCCAGCGCTAGCGGGAGGGATCCTTCGGGCACAGATACGCAGTATTTT	CASASGRDPSGTDTQYF
TRBJ2-4	once	TRBV19	.	TGTGCCAGTAGTAGTTCCGGGGTAACCAAAAACATTCAGTACTTC	CASSSSGVTKNIQYF
TRBJ1-3	.	TRBV6-1	.	TGTGCCAGCAGTGCGACAGTTTCCTCTGGAAACACCATATATTTT	CASSATVSSGNTIYF
TRBJ2-1	.	TRBV27	.	TGTGCCACCCAGAGGAATGAGCAGTTCTTC	CATQRNEQFF
TRBJ2-5	.	TRBV28	.	TGTGCCAGCAGTTTCCCCCGGGACTTTAGGGATGAGACCCAGTACTTC	CASSFPRDFRDETQYF
TRBJ1-2	once	TRBV27	.	TGTGCCAGCAGCCTATCGACAGTCGTGGACTATGGCTACACCTTC	CASSLSTVVDYGYTF
TRBJ1-1	.	TRBV29-1	.	TGCAGCGTTCGCCGGGGATCTGAAGCTTTCTTT	CSVRRGSEAFF
TRBJ1-4	once	TRBV2	TRBD1	TGTGCCAGCAGGGACAGGGGGCTAGGTAATGAAAAACTGTTTTTT	CASRDRGLGNEKLFF
TRBJ2-1	.	TRBV19	.	TGTGCCAGTAGTGACAGACAGAAATCCTACAATGAGCAGTTCTTC	CASSDRQKSYNEQFF
TRBJ2-7	.	TRBV6-1	.	TGTGCCGCGGACCCTCGGGGAATTCTCTACGAGCAGTACTTC	CAADPRGILYEQYF
TRBJ2-3	.	TRBV7-9	TRBD1	TGTGCCAGCAGCTTAGTAGTGGGGACAGGGGGCTCAGATACGCAGTATTTT	CASSLVVGTGGSDTQYF
TRBJ2-1	.	TRBV5-1	.	TGCGCCAGCAGCATACTAGGCAATGAGCAGTTCTTC	CASSILGNEQFF
TRBJ1-3	.	TRBV30	.	TGTGCCTGGAGTGTTAACTCTGGAAACACCATATATTTT	CAWSVNSGNTIYF
TRBJ2-7	.	TRBV21-1	.	TGTGCCAGCAGCAAAGCAGTAAAAGGCGGGAGGGCTTACGAGCAGTACTTC	CASSKAVKGGRAYEQYF
TRBJ1-2	once	TRBV7-9	.	TGTGCCAGCAGCTTAAAGGTACAGAATGATGGCTACACCTTC	CASSLKVQNDGYTF
TRBJ1-5	.	TRBV7-2	.	TGTGCCAGCAGCTTAGTAAGACGGAGCGGCGGTCAGCCCCAGCATTTT	CASSLVRRSGGQPQHF
TRBJ1-1	.	TRBV27	TRBD1	TGTGCCAGCAGTGTAGACCCAGGGGGCTTGAACACTGAAGCTTTCTTT	CASSVDPGGLNTEAFF
TRBJ1-1	.	TRBV30	TRBD1	TGTGCCGGAAACAGGGGCGGCACTGAAGCTTTCTTT	CAGNRGGTEAFF
TRBJ1-5	.	TRBV4-1	.	TGCGCCAGCGCGGGGGGGCCTCAGCCCCAGCATTTT	CASAGGPQPQHF
TRBJ2-2	once	TRBV27	.	TGTGCCAGCAGTTTCCCCGTTGGGGGCGGTCTCACCGGGGAGCTGTTTTTT	CASSFPVGGGLTGELFF
TRBJ1-2	once	TRBV6-5	TRBD1	TGTGCCAGCAGACAGCAGGGGGCTAACTATGGCTACACCTTC	CASRQQGANYGYTF
TRBJ2-7	once	TRBV7-9	.	TGTGCCAGCAGCGATAGCTGGAAGCAGTACTTC	CASSDSWKQYF
TRBJ2-7	.	TRBV19	.	TGTGCCAGTAGTAAAAGTCAGGGTTCCTACGAGCAGTACTTC	CASSKSQGSYEQYF
TRBJ1-2	.	TRBV6-1	TRBD1	TGTGCCAGCAGTGACGGACAGGGAGGTGGCTACACCTTC	CASSDGQGGGYTF
TRBJ2-5	.	TRBV2	TRBD2	TGTGCCAGCAGTCAGATGACTAGCACAGAGACCCAGTACTTC	CASSQMTSTETQYF
TRBJ1-2	.	TRBV19	.	TGTGCGACAGTAGTATTTCAGGGCAATGACTATGGCTACACCTTC	CATVVFQGNDYGYTF
TRBJ1-5	many	TRBV4-3	TRBD1	TGCGCCAGCAGCCAAGCTACAGGGGGCGGGGGTCAGCCCCAGCATTTT	CASSQATGGGGQPQHF
TRBJ2-2	.	TRBV5-1	.	TGCGCCAGCAGCCCAACCGGGACTAACACCGGGGAGCTGTTTTTT	CASSPTGTNTGELFF
TRBJ1-5	.	TRBV7-9	TRBD1	TGTGCCAGCAGCTTGGGACAGATCAATCAGCCCCAGCATTTT	CASSLGQINQPQHF